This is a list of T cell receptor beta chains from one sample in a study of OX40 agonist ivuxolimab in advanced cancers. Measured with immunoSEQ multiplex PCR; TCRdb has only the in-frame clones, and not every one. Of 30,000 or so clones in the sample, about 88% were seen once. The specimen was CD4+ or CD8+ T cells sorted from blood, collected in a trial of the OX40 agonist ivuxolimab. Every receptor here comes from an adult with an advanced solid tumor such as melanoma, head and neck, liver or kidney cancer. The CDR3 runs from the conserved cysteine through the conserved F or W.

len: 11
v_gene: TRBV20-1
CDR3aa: CSAKSRNTIYF

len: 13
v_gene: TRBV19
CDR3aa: CASSIGVDTEAFF

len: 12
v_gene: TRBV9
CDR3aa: CASGGAYNEQFF

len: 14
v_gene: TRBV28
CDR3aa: CASSFRTVSYEQYF

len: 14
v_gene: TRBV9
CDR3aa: CASGEEGPRNIQYF

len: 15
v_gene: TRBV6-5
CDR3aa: CASSYSSGSSYEQYF

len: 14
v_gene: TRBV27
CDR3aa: CASSFVSGENEQFF

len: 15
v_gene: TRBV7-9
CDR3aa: CASSLVRDSYYGYTF

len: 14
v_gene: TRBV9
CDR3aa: CASSARGGGLGYTF

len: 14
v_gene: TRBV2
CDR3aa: CASIGQGAPNEQFF

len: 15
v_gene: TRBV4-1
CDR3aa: CASSQESVVNEKLFF

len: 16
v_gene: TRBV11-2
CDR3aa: CASSLDWASVYNEQFF

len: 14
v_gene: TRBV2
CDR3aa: CASSERGEIETQYF

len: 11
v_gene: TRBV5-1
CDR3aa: CASSLGLEAFF

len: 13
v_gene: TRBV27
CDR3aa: CASSLGRNTEAFF

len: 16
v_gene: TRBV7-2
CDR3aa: CASSFDTDFSYNEQFF

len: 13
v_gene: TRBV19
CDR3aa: CATGGGLSQPQHF

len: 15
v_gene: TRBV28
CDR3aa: CASSFETSGSYEQYF

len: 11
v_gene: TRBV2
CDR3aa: CASSVTVEAFF

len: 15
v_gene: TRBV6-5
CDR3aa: CASSYNGRAEETQYF

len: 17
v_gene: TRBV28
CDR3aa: CASSLSIAGDRGGGYTF

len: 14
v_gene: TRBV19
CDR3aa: CASSIALRFYEQYF

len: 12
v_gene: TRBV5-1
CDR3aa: CASSLGSGELFF

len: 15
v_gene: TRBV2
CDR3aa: CASSESPPGRQPQHF

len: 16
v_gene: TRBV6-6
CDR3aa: CASTIWPGSGANVLTF

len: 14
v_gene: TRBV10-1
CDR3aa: CASSETRRNTEAFF

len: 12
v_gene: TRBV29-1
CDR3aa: CSVPRLGEGYTF

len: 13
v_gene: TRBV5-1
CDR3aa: CASSLPAGNTIYF

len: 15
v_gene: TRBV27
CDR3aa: CASSLRLIRTDTQYF

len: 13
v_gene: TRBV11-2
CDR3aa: CASSKDINQPQHF

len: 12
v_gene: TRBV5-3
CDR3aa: CARSTHTYEQYF

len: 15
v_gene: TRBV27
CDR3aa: CASSSRQGSSEKLFF

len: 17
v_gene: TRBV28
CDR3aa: CASSTPPGQGDYNEQFF

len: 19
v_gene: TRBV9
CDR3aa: CASSPHTSGRLSSYNEQFF

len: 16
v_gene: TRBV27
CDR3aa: CASSSQYRDGNYGYTF

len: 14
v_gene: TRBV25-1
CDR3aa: CASSTHRESGELFF

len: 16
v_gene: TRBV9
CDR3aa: CASSPQGRRNTDTQYF

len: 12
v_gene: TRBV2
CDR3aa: CASMVPRNIQYF

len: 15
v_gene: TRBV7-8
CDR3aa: CASSLWGASTGELFF

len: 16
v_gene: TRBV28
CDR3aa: CASSLETSGSWNEQFF

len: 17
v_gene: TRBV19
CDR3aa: CASSLPRQESGNQPQHF